This record concerns one T cell receptor (beta chain) sequence. How the authors handled the data: From reference gene primer amplification, estimates of nucleated cell counts were derived. Generated by immunoSEQ multiplex PCR, the TCRdb table keeps only in-frame clones and is missing some. The DNA gave D and trimming, while V, J and clone size come from that table. The data hold roughly 120,000 clones, with roughly 82% observed a single time. This sample was included in a study of blood T cell repertoires in COVID-19. Across the study: Sites in the United States, Italy and Spain provided acute and convalescent COVID-19 samples. In each case, the material was cDNA or gDNA derived from T cells, B-cell-depleted T cells, or PBMCs.

The source is a woman aged 55-70 years with acute or convalescent COVID-19. The sequenced sample was peripheral blood.

CDR3 nucleotide sequence: TGCGCCAGCAGCCAAGTGGTACAGGGGGATCAGCCCCAGCATTTT. Its protein product is CASSQVVQGDQPQHF. The chain recombines TRBV4-1 with TRBJ1-5, with TRBD1 matching 8 bases. CDR3 length: 15 amino acids. V was clipped by 1 base and J by 5 bases; unmatched bases: 4. CDR1 and CDR2 (germline): MGHRA, YSYEKL.